This entry lists 17 T cell receptor beta chains sequenced from one sample in a study of human T cells and chemical hapten exposure. Time point in this sample: patch test 2, 6 weeks after DPC sensitization. This sample's treatment: therapeutic diphenylcyclopropenone sensitization with weekly scalp DPC. Using its own MiXCR run on the RACE reads, TCRdb lists one record per CDR3 protein. The data hold around 130,000 distinct CDR3 sequences, with 12% observed a single time. The starting material was whole blood, obtained in connection with sensitization to the hapten diphenylcyclopropenone (DPC). Receptor source: a woman aged 45-65 years with alopecia areata. Some clones in this sample may be carry-over from other donors' samples.

The CDR3 nucleotides read TGTGCCAGCAGTTTATCCGGCAGGTTGCGGCCCCAGCATTTT. It is translated as CASSLSGRLRPQHF. The V call is TRBV27, the J call TRBJ1-5; D unresolved. In germline, CDR1 is MNHEY, CDR2 SMNVEV (reference sequence). Trimming cost V 0 bases and J 9 bases, with 12 bases left between them. The length of the CDR3 is 14 residues.

The V call is TRBV20-1, the J call TRBJ2-7, with a tentative D call TRBD1 (6 bases). V was trimmed by 8 bases and J by 6 bases, leaving 20 bases between them. The germline V gene encodes CDR1 DFQATT and CDR2 SNEGSKA (reference sequence). CDR3 size: 13 residues. CDR3 residues: CSTNTQGEGEQYF. The CDR3 region has the DNA TGCAGTACTAACACACAGGGCGAGGGCGAGCAGTACTTC.

This clonotype occurred a few times. This sequence joins TRBV12-3 or TRBV12-4 and TRBJ2-1, with 9 bases that match TRBD2. Trimming removed 5 bases from V and 7 bases from J; junction bases left unmatched: 6. The CDR3 extends over 14 amino acids. The CDR3 bases are TGTGCCAGCAGTCGGAGCGGGAGGATAAATGAGCAGTTCTTC. Its protein product is CASSRSGRINEQFF.

This clonotype was seen ten or more times. The chain links TRBV5-1 to TRBJ2-5; the D gene is possibly TRBD1 (6 bases). This CDR3 is 15 amino acids long. CDR1 and CDR2 from the germline V gene are SGHRS and YFSETQ. V lost 4 bases and J 1 base, leaving 14 bases between the germline ends. In nucleotides, the CDR3 is TGCGCCAGCAGCCCCAGGGCAGGGGCCCAAGAGACCCAGTACTTC. Residues: CASSPRAGAQETQYF.

This chain links TRBV12-3 or TRBV12-4 with TRBJ2-1, with 12 bases fitting TRBD2. The CDR3 has 15 residues. V lost 4 bases to trimming and J lost 9 bases; unmatched junction nucleotides: 7. The CDR3 here is CASSSLAGGVSEQFF. The CDR3 DNA follows: TGTGCCAGCAGTTCCCTAGCGGGAGGGGTTAGTGAGCAGTTCTTC.

This clonotype was counted between two and nine times. CDR3 DNA: TGTGCCAGCTCACCCTCTGGGGCCAACGTCCTGACTTTC. Amino acids: CASSPSGANVLTF. J is TRBJ2-6 and V is TRBV18; D ambiguous. Looked up from germline, CDR1 is KGHSH and CDR2 is LQKENI. V was shortened by 3 bases and J by 0 bases, with 0 bases between the two germline ends. This CDR3 has 13 residues.

CDR3: CASTLGLGETQYF. CDR3 bases: TGTGCCTCCACACTAGGGCTCGGGGAGACCCAGTACTTC. The chain is built from TRBV30 and TRBJ2-5; maybe TRBD2 (5 bases). The CDR3 is 13 amino acids. Per germline, CDR1 GTSNPN and CDR2 SVGIG (reference sequence). Trimming shortened V by 7 bases and J by 5 bases, and 17 bases separated the two germline ends.

This clonotype has at least ten counts. The chain joins TRBV10-3 to TRBJ1-2, with no clear D. Germline CDR1 reads ENHRY; CDR2 reads SYGVKD. Trimming shortened V by 8 bases and J by 0 bases, and 16 bases separated the two germline ends. This CDR3 spans 15 amino acids. CDR3 residues: CAIRGWPQANYGYTF. The CDR3 nucleotides read TGTGCCATCCGGGGTTGGCCCCAGGCTAACTATGGCTACACCTTC.

A few counts support this clonotype. This rearrangement joins TRBV11-2 to TRBJ2-1; D remains ambiguous. Trimming shortened V by 5 bases and J by 8 bases, and 10 bases separated the two germline ends. Germline V CDR1 and CDR2: SGHAT, FQNNGV. This CDR3 spans 12 amino acids. The CDR3 sequence: CASSPTGYEQFF. DNA for the CDR3: TGTGCCAGCAGCCCGACTGGTTATGAGCAGTTCTTC.

This chain links TRBV6-2 or TRBV6-3 with TRBJ2-7; D ambiguous. Trimming cost V 2 bases and J 6 bases, with 8 bases left between them. CDR3 length: 12 amino acids. CDR1 and CDR2 from the germline V gene are MNHEY and SVGEGT. The CDR3 reads CASSYPSAEQYF. Here the CDR3 DNA reads TGTGCCAGCAGTTACCCGTCCGCCGAGCAGTACTTC.

The chain has TRBV12-3 or TRBV12-4 and TRBJ1-3; weak D call: TRBD1 (5 bases). The ends were cut back, 5 bases at V and 8 bases at J, with 7 bases in the middle. This CDR3 is built from 11 residues. CDR3 nucleotide sequence: TGTGCCAGCAGTAAAGGGGACACCATATATTTT. It is translated as CASSKGDTIYF.

This clonotype was detected only a few times. The chain joins TRBV12-3 or TRBV12-4 to TRBJ2-3; 9 bases align to TRBD2. The CDR3 is made up of 17 amino acids. V was clipped by 2 bases and J by 0 bases; unmatched bases: 6. The DNA for the CDR3 is TGTGCCAGCAGTTTAAGGCTAGCGGGAAGGAGCACAGATACGCAGTATTTT. This codes for CASSLRLAGRSTDTQYF.

This clonotype was seen repeatedly, ten times or more. V gene TRBV23-1 combines with J gene TRBJ2-2; a possible D gene is TRBD1 (5 bases). TRBV23-1 is an ORF; its function is uncertain. The CDR3 loop spans 17 amino acids. V was shortened by 0 bases and J by 1 base, with 12 bases between the two germline ends. DNA for the CDR3: TGCGCCAGCAGTCAATCAAGGGGCCAGGGGAACACCGGGGAGCTGTTTTTT. This encodes CASSQSRGQGNTGELFF.

The V gene is TRBV28, the J gene TRBJ1-2; D is perhaps TRBD1 (5 bases). The CDR3 has 14 amino acids. Trimming left V 5 bases short and J 2 bases short, with 12 bases between. CDR1 and CDR2 from the germline V gene are MDHEN and SYDVKM. The CDR3 coding sequence is TGTGCCAGCAGTAGAGACAGTAGGAACTATGGCTACACCTTC. Amino acid sequence: CASSRDSRNYGYTF.

The table lists this clonotype with many counts. The chain is built from TRBV4-3 and TRBJ2-4; D unclear. Per germline, CDR1 LGHNA and CDR2 YSLEER. V dropped 4 bases and J dropped 0 bases, with 16 bases sitting between them. The CDR3 sequence is 17 residues long. The CDR3 DNA sequence: TGCGCCAGCAGCCCGGTCCGATTGGAAGTAGCCAAAAACATTCAGTACTTC. It encodes CASSPVRLEVAKNIQYF.

This clonotype was detected only a few times. The V gene is TRBV14, the J gene TRBJ1-1; perhaps TRBD1 as D (6 bases). The ends were cut back, 3 bases at V and 1 base at J, with 15 bases in the middle. The CDR3 covers 16 residues. The germline CDR1 and CDR2 sequences are SGHDN and FVKESK. In nucleotides, the CDR3 is TGTGCCAGCAGCCACAGGGGCGGGGTCGGGAACACTGAAGCTTTCTTT. This gives the protein CASSHRGGVGNTEAFF.

CDR3 sequence: CASSYRQLAGNTIYF. The DNA for the CDR3 is TGTGCCAGCAGTTACAGGCAGTTGGCCGGAAACACCATATATTTT. V usage is TRBV6-5 and J usage is TRBJ1-3, with D unclear. Germline CDR1 MNHEY, CDR2 SVGAGI. There are 15 residues in the CDR3. The V end was cut by 2 bases, the J end by 4 bases, with 12 bases between.